The T cell receptor beta chain under discussion was sequenced for a study of chemoradiotherapy in HPV16-positive cancers. The table lists this clone with a few counts. As yet, its antigen is unknown. Germline trimming cut 5 bases from V and 6 bases from J; bases unmatched to any gene: 7. Germline V gene data show CDR1 as SGHNT and CDR2 as YENEEA. The CDR3 extends over 15 amino acids. Only in-frame clones appear in the TCRdb table, and some are missing; sequencing was by immunoSEQ multiplex PCR. The sample lists around 1,700 clones, 82% seen once, with roughly 6% in the top ten. Findings and caveats of the study: Only a couple of HPV16-positive patients supplied the functional HPV-specificity definition. Non-HPV-specific T cells did not expand in tumors during treatment, whereas candidate HPV-specific clones and E7-related motifs did.

The clonotype was recovered from a human donor with HPV-associated anogenital cancer. The V and J genes are TRBV11-3 and TRBJ1-6; 7 bases fit TRBD1. This material consisted of tumor tissue, taken from a patient who underwent chemoradiotherapy. The CDR3, as DNA: TGTGCCAGCAGCACCTCAGGGGGTACTAATTCACCCCTCCACTTT. Translation: CASSTSGGTNSPLHF.